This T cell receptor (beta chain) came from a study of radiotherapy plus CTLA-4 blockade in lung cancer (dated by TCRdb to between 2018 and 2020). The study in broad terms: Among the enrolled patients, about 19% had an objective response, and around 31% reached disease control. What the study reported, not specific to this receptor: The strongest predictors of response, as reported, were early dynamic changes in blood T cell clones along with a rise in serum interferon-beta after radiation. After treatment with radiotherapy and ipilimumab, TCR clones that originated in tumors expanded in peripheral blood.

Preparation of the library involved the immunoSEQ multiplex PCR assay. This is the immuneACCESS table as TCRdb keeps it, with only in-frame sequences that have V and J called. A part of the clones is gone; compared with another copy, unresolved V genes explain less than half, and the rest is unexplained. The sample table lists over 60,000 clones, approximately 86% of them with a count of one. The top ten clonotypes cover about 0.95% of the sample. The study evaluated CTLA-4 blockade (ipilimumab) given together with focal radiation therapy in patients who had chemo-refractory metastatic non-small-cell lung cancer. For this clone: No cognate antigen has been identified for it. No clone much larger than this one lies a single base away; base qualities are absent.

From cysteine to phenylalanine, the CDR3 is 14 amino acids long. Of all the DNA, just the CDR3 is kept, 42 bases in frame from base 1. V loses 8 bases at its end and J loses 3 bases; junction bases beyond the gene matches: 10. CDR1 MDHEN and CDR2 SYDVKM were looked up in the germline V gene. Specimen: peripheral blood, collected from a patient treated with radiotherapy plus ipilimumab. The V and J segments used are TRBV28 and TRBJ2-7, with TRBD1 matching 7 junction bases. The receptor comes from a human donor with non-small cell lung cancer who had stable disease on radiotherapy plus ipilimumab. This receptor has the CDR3 CASCPGGRCYEQYF. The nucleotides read TGTGCCAGCTGCCCAGGGGGTCGATGCTACGAGCAGTACTTC.